This T cell receptor beta chain was obtained from a study of CD8 T cells in ankylosing spondylitis (TCRdb year 2017). For the wider study: To find TCR variants linked to disease, the study profiled T cell receptor beta repertoires in ankylosing spondylitis patients and healthy donors. Samples of peripheral blood were taken, and for ankylosing spondylitis patients, synovial fluid was collected as well. The full study cohort comprised 20 to 25 ankylosing spondylitis patients and approximately 100 healthy donors. Findings and caveats that apply to the study as a whole: Blood from ankylosing spondylitis patients appeared to be characterized by a TCR beta motif composed of about eight highly homologous amino acid variants. Some motif variants were previously reported in synovial fluid and blood of reactive arthritis patients, suggesting common disease-initiation mechanisms. The disease-linked clones had a CD8+ phenotype and were found at relatively low frequencies in peripheral blood. Significant enrichment of the disease-linked clones was reported in matched synovial fluid samples from ankylosing spondylitis patients.

Details on this clonotype: Its binding antigen is unknown. Base-call qualities are not available, and no considerably larger clone is one nucleotide away.

The CDR3 runs 16 amino acids, cysteine and phenylalanine included. Only CDR3 DNA is held: 48 bases, read in frame from base 1. CDR1 and CDR2 are drawn from the germline V gene (reference sequence): DFQATT, SNEGSKA. V gives up 2 bases and J gives up 5 bases, and the segment between their germline ends measures 21 bases. The data were produced on an Illumina HiSeq 2500. Quantitative 5'-RACE with molecular barcodes was used to prepare TCR beta libraries. Turning to the authors' computational methods: A new computational method, built on a probabilistic model of VDJ rearrangement, was used to identify disease-linked TCR variants. TCRdb reanalyzed the raw reads on its own, using fastp at Q25 for trimming and MiXCR for clone calling, and kept in-frame beta chains. Entries are consolidated by CDR3 protein sequence, retaining the most common genes and DNA. These V and J calls are TCRdb output, not the study's own analysis. This sample gives 200,000 to 250,000 distinct CDR3 sequences in total; approximately 10% of them show up just once. The top ten clones comprise about 2.5% of the sample.

The TCR originated in a male donor with ankylosing spondylitis or in good health (not recorded which). The rearrangement combines TRBV20-1 with TRBJ2-5; the D gene could be either TRBD1 or TRBD2, each agreeing at 6 bases. The sample comprised blood, either unsorted or a sorted T cell fraction (not recorded which). The DNA is TGCAGTGCTAGATCCCCCTTTGGGGGGCGGCGGGAGACCCAGTACTTC. This yields the protein CSARSPFGGRRETQYF.